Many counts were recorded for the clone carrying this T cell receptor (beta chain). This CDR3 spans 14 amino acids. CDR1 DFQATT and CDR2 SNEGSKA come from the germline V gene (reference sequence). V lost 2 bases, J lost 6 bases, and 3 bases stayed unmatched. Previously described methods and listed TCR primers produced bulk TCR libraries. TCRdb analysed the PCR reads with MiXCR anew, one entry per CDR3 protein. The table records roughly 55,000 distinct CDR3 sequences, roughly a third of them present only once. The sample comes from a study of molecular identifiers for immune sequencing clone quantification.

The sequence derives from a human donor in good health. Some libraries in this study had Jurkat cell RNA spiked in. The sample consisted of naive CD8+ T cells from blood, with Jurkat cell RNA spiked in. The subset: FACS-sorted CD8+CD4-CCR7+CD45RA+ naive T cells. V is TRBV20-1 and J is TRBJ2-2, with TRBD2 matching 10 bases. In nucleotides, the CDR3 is TGCAGTGCTAGACTAGCGGGAGTGGCCGGGGAGCTGTTTTTT. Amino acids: CSARLAGVAGELFF.